This T cell receptor beta chain was sequenced during a study of regulatory T cells in long-lasting Graves disease. Points from the study as a whole: Persistent-disease Graves' patients showed less TCR diversity than new cases.

Germline-derived CDR1 and CDR2 are MNHEY and SVGAGI. The CDR3 is 14 residues long. With V trimmed by 2 bases and J by 8 bases, 8 bases remained unmatched. In the case of this clonotype: Its target is unknown. This may come from a read error, since a much larger clone is one base off.

Documented time point: newly diagnosed GD, antithyroid drugs for less than 3 months. TCR sequences were obtained from RNA taken from PBMCs. Patients were from an endocrinology department in Xi'an, China. Construction of the TCR beta libraries employed iRepertoire HTBI primers in conjunction with Arm-PCR of CDR3 regions. A single record per CDR3 protein comes from TCRdb applying MiXCR to the multiplex PCR reads. The sample consists of around 250,000 distinct CDR3 sequences, under 20% of them appearing once. In addition, the sample was reused for a study of T cells in Graves' hyperthyroidism and ophthalmopathy.

The chain recombines TRBV6-5 with TRBJ1-1; 7 bases are shared with TRBD1. The sequence was collected from a woman younger than 45 with Graves disease. This specimen consisted of peripheral blood mononuclear cells (PBMCs), obtained at new diagnosis, from a patient treated with antithyroid drugs. The chain's CDR3 is CASSYPAGQDEAFF. The CDR3 nucleotides are TGTGCCAGCAGTTACCCTGCAGGACAGGACGAAGCTTTCTTT.